These T cell receptor beta chains were read from a single sample in a study of blood T cells in healthy people across ages. TCRdb fed the 5' RACE reads into MiXCR, producing one record per CDR3 protein. Among around 520,000 distinct CDR3 sequences listed, about a quarter were seen once. These records were also assigned to another study, of T cells of mothers and their children.

The sample taken for sequencing was blood. The receptors were gathered from a boy between 2 and 10 years old in good health. The CDR3 runs from the conserved cysteine through the conserved F or W.

>TRBJ2-7|TRBV7-2
CASSLEWGASYEQYF
>TRBJ2-5|TRBV7-2
CASSYGPRAETQYF
>TRBJ1-4|TRBV2
CASSEMVYTNEKLFF
>TRBJ2-7|TRBV20-1
CSADRSGVEQYF
>TRBJ2-7|TRBV28
CASSWDCDRAYEQYF
>TRBJ2-3|TRBV12-3/TRBV12-4
CASSPRPPSTDTQYF
>TRBJ2-7|TRBV28
CASSQLTGGYEQYF
>TRBJ2-5|TRBV28
CASSLTSGGPQTQYF
>TRBJ2-7|TRBV12-3/TRBV12-4
CASSQGLAGVSEQYF
>TRBJ2-5|TRBV9
CASSGWGDQETQYF
>TRBJ1-1|TRBV5-1
CASSLAERGHTEAFF
>TRBJ1-4|TRBV7-9
CASHSGGDEKLFF
>TRBJ2-7|TRBV6-1
CASSEAGGSYEQYF
>TRBJ2-2|TRBV5-1
CASSLSPPNTGELFF
>TRBJ2-5|TRBV14
CASSEKRYQETQYF
>TRBJ2-7|TRBV29-1
CSVENRTSGRALIEQYF
>TRBJ2-1|TRBV21-1
CASSKAREGRNEQFF
>TRBJ1-4|TRBV3-1
CASSQDSRELFF
>TRBJ1-4|TRBV7-2
CASSLLRAINEKLFF
>TRBJ2-3|TRBV7-9
CASSQRVALWADTQYF
>TRBJ1-2|TRBV27
CASSPQQGRVGPEGGYTF
>TRBJ2-1|TRBV5-1
CASSLKKAGGSYNEQFF
>TRBJ2-1|TRBV29-1
CSVPRESSYNEQFF
>-|TRBV6-4
CARQGSPYEQYF
>TRBJ1-1|TRBV5-1
CASSPSKTEGTEAFF
>TRBJ2-2|TRBV6-5
CASGYSQGLAGELFF
>TRBJ1-2|TRBV6-5
CASSPGTGGDGYTF
>TRBJ2-3|TRBV7-9
CASSSTLSGRNTDTQYF
>TRBJ1-2|TRBV29-1
CSARGGDYGYTF
>TRBJ2-2|TRBV12-3/TRBV12-4
CATAFLAGHTGELFF
>-|TRBV18
CASSPVEGGGEQYF
>TRBJ2-6|TRBV20-1
CSATRTGTNVLTF
>TRBJ2-7|TRBV12-3/TRBV12-4
CASRSKSLTGEQYF
>TRBJ2-7|TRBV6-2/TRBV6-3
CASSYMRGGSYEQYF
>TRBJ2-7|TRBV4-1
CASSQDSGTGSYEQYF
>TRBJ1-4|TRBV27
CASSRTGIVEKLFF
>TRBJ2-5|TRBV12-3/TRBV12-4
CASSSDRARETQYF
>TRBJ2-3|TRBV29-1
CSVEGLAGEGPDTQYF
>TRBJ2-3|TRBV29-1
CSVGGRVADTQYF
>TRBJ2-7|TRBV5-5
CASSVAEAQGGYEQYF
>-|TRBV4-2
CASSQELMGIEQFF
>TRBJ2-1|TRBV11-2
CASSLEKKGGEQFF
>TRBJ1-1|TRBV3-1
CASSQKDRTEAFF
>TRBJ1-2|TRBV5-4
CASSLWTGGGYTF
>TRBJ2-4|TRBV20-1
CSARGIGGIVSKNIQYF
>TRBJ2-5|TRBV5-1
CASSPGSLGGETQYF
>TRBJ2-1|TRBV12-3/TRBV12-4
CASSFPDGTYNEQFF
>-|TRBV7-6
CASSLRAGSGIDEQFF
>TRBJ2-3|TRBV20-1
CSASEPPGTDTQYF
>TRBJ2-5|TRBV28
CASSLRDRREETQYF
>TRBJ2-5|TRBV7-9
CASSLIADPQETQYF